The present T cell receptor (beta chain) was sequenced within a study of shared clonotypes between healthy human individuals. Overall study context: Three plates were used per donor for CD4 naive, three for CD4 memory, two for CD8 naive and one for CD8 memory.

This clone was recorded once. The investigators split CD4+ cells into a CD45RA+ naive subset and a CD45RA-negative memory subset. Only in-frame clones appear in the TCRdb table, and some are missing; sequencing was by immunoSEQ multiplex PCR. Of 170,000 or so clones in the sample, around 63% were seen once. The V and J ends lost 0 bases and 12 bases, in that order; junction bases with no gene match: 9. The CDR3 runs to 14 residues. The sample taken for sequencing was memory CD4+ T cells sorted from blood. The subset: CD45RA-negative fraction. This TCR was sampled from a man younger than 45 in good health. The chain couples TRBV23-1 to TRBJ2-7; TRBD1 matches 9 bases. TRBV23-1 is designated an ORF whose function remains uncertain. CDR3 in amino acids: CASSQSRPGQGSYF. DNA for the CDR3: TGCGCCAGCAGTCAATCCCGGCCGGGACAGGGCTCGTACTTC.